Below are 24 T cell receptor beta chains sequenced from a single sample in a study of blood T cell repertoires in COVID-19. The table came from immunoSEQ multiplex PCR; TCRdb's copy has only in-frame clones and leaves some out. The sample holds approximately 120,000 clones, about 80% seen once. Sequenced input: peripheral blood. These receptors all come from a human donor in a cohort sampled during active COVID-19.

For this clone: At the DNA level, this CDR3 is encoded by other sequences in the same sample as well. CDR3 amino acids: CASSLRESNQPQHF. In DNA form, the CDR3 reads TGTGCCAGCAGTTTACGAGAATCCAATCAGCCCCAGCATTTT. The V and J genes are TRBV27 and TRBJ1-5; no definite D call. CDR3 length: 14 amino acids. Germline V gene lookup returns CDR1 MNHEY and CDR2 SMNVEV (reference sequence). Trimming pared 2 bases from V and 3 bases from J, leaving 8 bases between.

This clone was recorded at least ten times. The V gene is TRBV5-8, the J gene TRBJ1-4, with D perhaps matching TRBD1 (6 bases). This CDR3 is 16 amino acids long. CDR1 and CDR2 (germline): SGHTS, YDEGEE. V lost 5 bases and J 7 bases, leaving 21 bases between the germline ends. This CDR3 is CASSLTGGGYPEKLFF. The DNA of the CDR3 is TGTGCCAGCAGTTTAACTGGGGGCGGTTATCCTGAAAAACTGTTTTTT.

V usage is TRBV5-1 and J usage is TRBJ2-7, with D tentatively TRBD2 (6 bases). CDR1 and CDR2 from the germline V gene are SGHRS and YFSETQ. With 3 bases removed from V and 0 bases from J, the gap between germline ends came to 13 bases. CDR3 size: 15 residues. The chain's CDR3 is CASSSYLGLSYEQYF. CDR3 bases: TGCGCCAGCAGCTCGTACTTGGGACTCTCCTACGAGCAGTACTTC. The whole variable domain, filled in from reference TRBV5-1 and TRBJ2-7, reads KAGVTQTPRYLIKTRGQQVTLSCSPISGHRSVSWYQQTPGQGLQFLFEYFSETQRNKGNFPGRFSGRQFSNSRSEMNVSTLELGDSALYLCASSSYLGLSYEQYFGPGTRLTVT.

In this sample, this clone turned up a few times. J is TRBJ1-6 and V is TRBV30; the match to TRBD1 covers 9 bases. There are 13 residues in the CDR3. J lost 7 bases, V lost 5 bases, and 3 bases had no gene match. Germline V gives CDR1 GTSNPN, CDR2 SVGIG (reference sequence). The DNA for the CDR3 is TGTGCCTGGCGGACAGGGGAAAATTCACCCCTCCACTTT. It translates to CAWRTGENSPLHF. Using reference TRBV30 and TRBJ1-6 for the parts outside the CDR3, the full variable domain is SQTIHQWPATLVQPVGSPLSLECTVEGTSNPNLYWYRQAAGRGLQLLFYSVGIGQISSEVPQNLSASRPQDRQFILSSKKLLLSDSGFYLCAWRTGENSPLHFGNGTRLTVT.

The CDR3 loop is CASSLKERNEKLFF. The CDR3 coding sequence is TGTGCCAGCAGCTTAAAAGAGAGGAATGAAAAACTGTTTTTT. The chain combines TRBV7-9 with TRBJ1-4; no clear D. This CDR3 comprises 14 residues. Trimming took 2 bases from V and 5 from J, leaving 9 bases between them. Per germline, CDR1 SEHNR and CDR2 FQNEAQ (reference sequence). The full variable domain, its missing parts supplied by reference TRBV7-9 and TRBJ1-4, is DTGVSQNPRHKITKRGQNVTFRCDPISEHNRLYWYRQTLGQGPEFLTYFQNEAQLEKSRLLSDRFSAERPKGSFSTLEIQRTEQGDSAMYLCASSLKERNEKLFFGSGTQLSVL.

For the CDR3, the DNA is TGTGCCAGCAGTAAACGTGCCGGGTCGGACTATGGCTACACCTTC. It yields the protein CASSKRAGSDYGYTF. The chain uses TRBV3-1 (or the pseudogene TRBV3-2) and TRBJ1-2, with D unresolved. Deletions cut 6 bases from V and 3 bases from J, with 17 bases between. This CDR3 has 15 amino acids. Germline V gene data show CDR1 as LGHDT and CDR2 as YNNKEL (reference sequence).

This clone appeared once. The chain employs TRBV7-9 and TRBJ1-2; D is unresolved. The ends were cut back, 1 base at V and 6 bases at J, with 27 bases in the middle. The CDR3 runs to 19 residues. Germline V gene lookup returns CDR1 SEHNR and CDR2 FQNEAQ (reference sequence). CDR3 in DNA: TGTGCCAGCAGCTTAGTTCTCTATATCTCGGGTACGATCCCTAATGGCTACACCTTC. Its translation: CASSLVLYISGTIPNGYTF.

V is TRBV5-6 and J is TRBJ2-2; 10 bases match TRBD2. CDR1 SGHDT and CDR2 YYEEEE come from the germline V gene. The J segment lost 2 bases and the V segment lost 1 base, leaving 8 bases of the junction unmatched. The CDR3 is 18 amino acids. The CDR3 sequence is CASSLSGGALPNTGELFF. Here the CDR3 DNA reads TGTGCCAGCAGCTTGAGCGGGGGGGCGCTACCCAACACCGGGGAGCTGTTTTTT.

The table lists this clone with a few counts. CDR3 nucleotides: TGTGCCACCGCGTCTGGAGGCGAGCAGTACTTC. The encoded protein is CATASGGEQYF. The chain employs TRBV19 and TRBJ2-7, with D possibly TRBD2 on 5 matching bases. This CDR3 has 11 amino acids. CDR1 and CDR2 (germline): LNHDA, SQIVND (reference sequence). Trimming removed 10 bases at V and 6 bases at J, with 13 bases between.

The chain employs TRBV28 and TRBJ2-7; 7 nucleotides agree with TRBD1. With V trimmed by 1 base and J by 1 base, 4 bases remained unmatched. This CDR3 contains 15 residues. The V gene's germline CDR1 is MDHEN and CDR2 SYDVKM. As DNA, the CDR3 is TGTGCCAGCAGTTTATTCAGGACAGGATCCTACGAGCAGTACTTC. Its translation: CASSLFRTGSYEQYF.

The chain joins TRBV5-4 to TRBJ1-1, with no clear D. CDR1 and CDR2 (germline): SGHNT, YYREEE (reference sequence). V was trimmed by 7 bases and J by 6 bases, leaving 10 bases between them. The CDR3 length is 11 residues. Here the CDR3 DNA reads TGTGCCAGCGGCCGTGTCCCTGAAGCTTTCTTT. It codes for CASGRVPEAFF.

V is TRBV28 and J is TRBJ2-1; D not certain. Germline lookup yields CDR1 MDHEN and CDR2 SYDVKM. Trimming cost V 2 bases and J 10 bases, with 18 bases left between them. The CDR3 is 15 amino acids. In DNA, the CDR3 is TGTGCCAGCAGTTTAAGCGCAGACCCCCGGCGGGAGCAGTTCTTC. It codes for CASSLSADPRREQFF.

This clone appeared once. The chain combines TRBV13 with TRBJ1-1, with 11 bases identical to TRBD1. This CDR3 region has 17 residues. The germline V gene has CDR1 PRHDT and CDR2 FYEKMQ (reference sequence). Trimming at V came to 5 bases and at J to 7 bases, leaving 15 bases not matched to a gene. The CDR3 DNA sequence: TGTGCCAGCAGCCTCACCGGGACAGGGGGTCTTGTGGGTGAAGCTTTCTTT. It translates to CASSLTGTGGLVGEAFF. Full variable domain (missing parts from reference TRBV13 and TRBJ1-1): AAGVIQSPRHLIKEKRETATLKCYPIPRHDTVYWYQQGPGQDPQFLISFYEKMQSDKGSIPDRFSAQQFSDYHSELNMSSLELGDSALYFCASSLTGTGGLVGEAFFGQGTRLTVV.

This sequence joins TRBV29-1 and TRBJ2-1; possibly TRBD1 for D (6 bases). V lost 8 bases and J lost 0, with 17 bases in between. This CDR3 has 15 residues. The V gene's germline CDR1 is SQVTM and CDR2 ANQGSEA. CDR3 sequence (DNA): TGCAGCTCCACGGACAGCCGGAGCTCCTACAATGAGCAGTTCTTC. It yields the protein CSSTDSRSSYNEQFF.

The chain recombines TRBV2 with TRBJ1-1; D might be TRBD1 (5 bases). Germline CDR1 and CDR2: SNHLY and FYNNEI. V gave up 7 bases and J gave up 0 bases, with 12 bases separating them. The CDR3 contains 14 residues. CDR3 bases: TGTGCCAGCACTCGACAGAACATGAACACTGAAGCTTTCTTT. Translating it yields CASTRQNMNTEAFF.

V and J are TRBV7-9 and TRBJ1-1, with D uncertain. This CDR3 has 11 residues. Trimming cost V 5 bases and J 8 bases, with 9 bases left between them. The germline CDR1 and CDR2 sequences are SEHNR and FQNEAQ (reference sequence). For the CDR3, the DNA is TGTGCCAGCAGCACCAGCGGGGAAGCTTTCTTT. It specifies CASSTSGEAFF.

This clone was counted a single time. The rearrangement joins TRBV5-4 to TRBJ1-2, with D tentatively TRBD1 (5 bases). The CDR3 loop spans 15 amino acids. The germline V gene encodes CDR1 SGHNT and CDR2 YYREEE (reference sequence). V gave up 4 bases and J gave up 8 bases, with 21 bases separating them. The CDR3 DNA sequence: TGTGCCAGCAGCCGATATGACAGACCGTTTGAAGGCTACACCTTC. Encoded protein: CASSRYDRPFEGYTF. Together with reference TRBV5-4 and TRBJ1-2, the CDR3 gives the full variable domain: ETGVTQSPTHLIKTRGQQVTLRCSSQSGHNTVSWYQQALGQGPQFIFQYYREEENGRGNFPPRFSGLQFPNYSSELNVNALELDDSALYLCASSRYDRPFEGYTFGSGTRLTVV.

The chain carries TRBV29-1 and TRBJ2-7; 8 bases map to TRBD2. V lost 7 bases, J lost 5 bases, and 10 bases stayed unmatched. Germline CDR1 and CDR2: SQVTM and ANQGSEA. This CDR3 is 13 amino acids long. The CDR3 is CSGGGSQGHEQYF. As DNA, the CDR3 is TGCAGCGGCGGGGGGTCACAGGGCCACGAGCAGTACTTC.

The chain links TRBV11-2 to TRBJ1-4, with D unclear. This CDR3 is built from 13 residues. V lost 3 bases and J 8 bases, leaving 10 bases between the germline ends. From germline, CDR1 is SGHAT and CDR2 FQNNGV. The CDR3 reads CASSFAGYEKLFF. The CDR3 DNA is TGTGCCAGCAGCTTCGCAGGATACGAAAAACTGTTTTTT.

The CDR3, as DNA: TGTGCCAGCAGCTTAAGGGACAGCTCCTACGAGCAGTACTTC. It encodes CASSLRDSSYEQYF. The J gene is TRBJ2-7, the V gene TRBV7-8, with TRBD1 identical over 7 bases. This CDR3 region has 14 residues. From germline, CDR1 is SGHVS and CDR2 FQNEAQ. J lost 0 bases, V lost 2 bases, and 1 base had no gene match.

The rearrangement links TRBV12-3 or TRBV12-4 to TRBJ2-7; TRBD1 aligns across 8 bases. The trim removed 10 bases at V and 1 base at J, leaving 6 bases unmatched. There are 13 residues in the CDR3. The CDR3 nucleotides are TGTGCCATCCAGGGGGCAGGTTCCTACGAGCAGTACTTC. It yields the protein CAIQGAGSYEQYF.

The J gene is TRBJ1-2, the V gene TRBV3-1 (or the pseudogene TRBV3-2); 7 bases are shared with TRBD1. Germline V gene data show CDR1 as LGHDT and CDR2 as YNNKEL (reference sequence). V lost 4 bases and J lost 4; bases outside the gene matches: 3. The CDR3 consists of 13 residues. The CDR3 reads CASSPTGFYGYTF. The CDR3 bases are TGTGCCAGCAGCCCGACAGGGTTCTATGGCTACACCTTC.

This rearrangement joins TRBV7-9 to TRBJ1-5; 9 bases align to TRBD1. The CDR3 is 14 residues long. Germline values: CDR1 SEHNR, CDR2 FQNEAQ (reference sequence). V was clipped by 4 bases and J by 7 bases; unmatched bases: 5. CDR3 sequence: CASSSRQGEQPQHF. The CDR3 region has the DNA TGTGCCAGCAGCTCCCGACAGGGGGAGCAGCCCCAGCATTTT.

This clone was found a few times. The genes are TRBV7-9 and TRBJ2-3, with a tentative D call TRBD1 (7 bases). Germline CDR1 SEHNR, CDR2 FQNEAQ (reference sequence). V lost 5 bases, J lost 4 bases, and 16 bases lay in between. The CDR3 has 15 amino acids. CDR3 coding DNA: TGTGCCAGCAGCCGCGGGACAGAGCGCCCAGATACGCAGTATTTT. Its protein is CASSRGTERPDTQYF.